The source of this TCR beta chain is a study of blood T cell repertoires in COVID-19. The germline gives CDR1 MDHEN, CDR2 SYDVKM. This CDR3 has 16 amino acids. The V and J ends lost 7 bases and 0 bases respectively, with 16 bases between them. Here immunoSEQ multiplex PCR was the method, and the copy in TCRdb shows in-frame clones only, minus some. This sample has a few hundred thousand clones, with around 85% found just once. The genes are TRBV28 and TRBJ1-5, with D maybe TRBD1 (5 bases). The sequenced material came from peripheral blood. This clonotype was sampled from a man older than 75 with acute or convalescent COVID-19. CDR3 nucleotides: TGTGCCAGCACCGCGGGACTTTTGTATAGCAATCAGCCCCAGCATTTT. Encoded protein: CASTAGLLYSNQPQHF.